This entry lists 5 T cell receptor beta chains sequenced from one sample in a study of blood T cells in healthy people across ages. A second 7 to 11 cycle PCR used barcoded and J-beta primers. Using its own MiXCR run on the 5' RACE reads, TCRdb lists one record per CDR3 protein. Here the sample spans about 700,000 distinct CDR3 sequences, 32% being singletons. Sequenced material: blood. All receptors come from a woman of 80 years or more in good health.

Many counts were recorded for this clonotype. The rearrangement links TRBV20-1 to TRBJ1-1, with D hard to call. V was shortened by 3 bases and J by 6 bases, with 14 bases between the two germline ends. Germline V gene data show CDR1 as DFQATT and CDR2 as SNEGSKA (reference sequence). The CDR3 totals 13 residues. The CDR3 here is CSASQVARSEAFF. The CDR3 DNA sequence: TGCAGTGCTAGCCAGGTCGCGCGGTCTGAAGCTTTCTTT.

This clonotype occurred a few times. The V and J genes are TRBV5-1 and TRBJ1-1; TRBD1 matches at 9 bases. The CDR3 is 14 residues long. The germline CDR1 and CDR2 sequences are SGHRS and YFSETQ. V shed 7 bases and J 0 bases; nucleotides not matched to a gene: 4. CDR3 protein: CASQGQGVNTEAFF. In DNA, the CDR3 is TGCGCCAGCCAGGGACAGGGAGTGAACACTGAAGCTTTCTTT.

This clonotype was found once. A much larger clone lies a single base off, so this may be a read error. In DNA, the CDR3 is TGTGCCAGCAGCGGCGGGGGCCTCTGCTATGGCTACACCTTC. It specifies CASSGGGLCYGYTF. This chain joins TRBV7-9 and TRBJ1-2; D might be TRBD1 (6 bases). This CDR3 region has 14 residues. V shed 5 bases and J shed 4 bases, with 14 bases lying between them. Germline-derived CDR1 and CDR2 are SEHNR and FQNEAQ (reference sequence).

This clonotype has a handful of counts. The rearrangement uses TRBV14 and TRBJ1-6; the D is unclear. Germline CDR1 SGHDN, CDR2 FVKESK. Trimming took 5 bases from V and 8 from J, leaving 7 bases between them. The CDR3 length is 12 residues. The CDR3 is CASSIADSPLHF. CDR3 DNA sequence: TGTGCCAGCAGCATCGCAGATTCACCCCTCCACTTT.

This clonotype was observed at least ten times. CDR3 nucleotide sequence: TGCAGTGCTACTACGGGGACAGGGGCGCCCGAGCAGTACTTC. Translation: CSATTGTGAPEQYF. The rearrangement uses TRBV20-1 and TRBJ2-7; TRBD1 matches at 10 bases. The CDR3 loop spans 14 amino acids. The germline CDR1 and CDR2 sequences are DFQATT and SNEGSKA (reference sequence). The trim removed 4 bases at V and 6 bases at J, leaving 9 bases unmatched.